Shown below are 18 T cell receptor beta chains from a single sample sequenced in a study of cytomegalovirus exposure and HLA in healthy donors. With 60 Vbeta and 13 Jbeta primers, the PCR was carried out. The table came from immunoSEQ multiplex PCR; TCRdb's copy has only in-frame clones and leaves some out. There are some 76,000 clones in the sample; about four fifths occur only once, and around 10% lies in the top ten. Sequenced input: PBMCs. The receptors stem from a male donor in good health and CMV-seropositive.

The chain recombines TRBV6-5 with TRBJ2-4; D not certain. The germline CDR1 and CDR2 sequences are MNHEY and SVGAGI. Between the trimmed V and J ends, which lost 5 bases and 8 bases, there was a span of 16 bases. CDR3 length equals 14 residues. The CDR3 DNA reads TGTGCCAGCAGTCTAAACGTTGGAGCTGACATTCAGTACTTC. Encoded protein: CASSLNVGADIQYF.

This chain connects TRBV7-3 to TRBJ2-6, with D unclear. Trimming pared 2 bases from V and 4 bases from J, leaving 6 bases between. Germline V CDR1 and CDR2: SGHTA, FQGTGA. This CDR3 comprises 14 residues. The CDR3: CASSLSSGANVLTF. The CDR3 bases are TGTGCCAGCAGCTTATCTTCCGGGGCCAACGTCCTGACTTTC. Variable domain in full (rest from reference TRBV7-3 and TRBJ2-6): GAGVSQTPSNKVTEKGKYVELRCDPISGHTALYWYRQSLGQGPEFLIYFQGTGAADDSGLPNDRFFAVRPEGSVSTLKIQRTERGDSAVYLCASSLSSGANVLTFGAGSRLTVL.

This chain uses TRBV5-1 with TRBJ2-3, with 12 nucleotides matching TRBD1. The CDR3 contains 16 residues. The junction had 9 bases not matched to a gene; V was cut back by 4 bases and J by 6 bases. CDR1 is SGHRS and CDR2 is YFSETQ in the germline V gene. This CDR3 reads CASSQMGQGAPDTQYF. The CDR3 nucleotides read TGCGCCAGCAGCCAGATGGGACAGGGGGCCCCCGATACGCAGTATTTT.

The chain combines TRBV5-4 with TRBJ1-5, with D unresolved. The CDR3 has 12 residues. Looked up from germline, CDR1 is SGHNT and CDR2 is YYREEE (reference sequence). Trimming took 1 base from V and 5 from J, leaving 4 bases between them. CDR3 amino acids: CASSLPDQPQHF. The DNA for the CDR3 is TGTGCCAGCAGCTTGCCGGATCAGCCCCAGCATTTT.

The V and J genes are TRBV6-5 and TRBJ1-2, with D perhaps matching TRBD1 (5 bases). V lost 5 bases, J lost 4 bases, and 14 bases lay in between. The CDR3 loop spans 14 amino acids. Germline-derived CDR1 and CDR2 are MNHEY and SVGAGI. The CDR3 DNA reads as TGTGCCAGCAGTGAAGGTACAGGCGGCTATGGCTACACCTTC. Translation gives CASSEGTGGYGYTF.

The V and J genes are TRBV14 and TRBJ2-2, with TRBD1 as a possible D gene (5 bases). Looked up from germline, CDR1 is SGHDN and CDR2 is FVKESK. The CDR3 is 16 residues long. Trimming took off 0 bases at V and 6 bases at J, with 14 bases between the two ends. CDR3 in amino acids: CASSQDGRGKPGELFF. The CDR3 DNA reads TGTGCCAGCAGCCAAGACGGAAGGGGTAAACCCGGGGAGCTGTTTTTT.

V usage is TRBV4-3 and J usage is TRBJ1-2; D is unclear. Per the germline V gene, CDR1 is LGHNA and CDR2 is YSLEER. There are 12 residues in the CDR3. Trimming removed 3 bases from V and 1 base from J, with 3 bases in between. CDR3 in amino acids: CASSHRNYGYTF. CDR3 in DNA: TGCGCCAGCAGCCACCGTAACTATGGCTACACCTTC.

The V and J genes are TRBV13 and TRBJ2-5; maybe TRBD1 (6 bases). Trimming removed 0 bases from V and 5 bases from J, with 13 bases in between. The CDR3 runs 15 residues. From germline, CDR1 is PRHDT and CDR2 FYEKMQ (reference sequence). The DNA for the CDR3 is TGTGCCAGCAGCTTAGGCCCCCAGGGGACGGAGACCCAGTACTTC. Amino acids: CASSLGPQGTETQYF. Based on the CDR3 plus reference TRBV13 and TRBJ2-5, the full variable domain is AAGVIQSPRHLIKEKRETATLKCYPIPRHDTVYWYQQGPGQDPQFLISFYEKMQSDKGSIPDRFSAQQFSDYHSELNMSSLELGDSALYFCASSLGPQGTETQYFGPGTRLLVL.

The chain is built from TRBV27 and TRBJ1-2, with D unresolved. This CDR3 is built from 14 residues. Trimming pared 2 bases from V and 0 bases from J, leaving 7 bases between. The germline V gene has CDR1 MNHEY and CDR2 SMNVEV (reference sequence). The CDR3 is CASSLTPANYGYTF. The DNA for the CDR3 is TGTGCCAGCAGTTTAACCCCAGCTAACTATGGCTACACCTTC.

The genes are TRBV9 and TRBJ2-5, with TRBD2 matching 9 bases. The V gene's germline CDR1 is SGDLS and CDR2 YYNGEE. Trimming at V came to 3 bases and at J to 5 bases, leaving 11 bases not matched to a gene. This CDR3 is 16 amino acids long. As DNA, the CDR3 is TGTGCCAGCAGCGCCCTCGCCAGCGGGGGGAGGGAGACCCAGTACTTC. This encodes CASSALASGGRETQYF.

The V call is TRBV27, the J call TRBJ2-5; D is perhaps TRBD1 (6 bases). This CDR3 is 13 amino acids long. The V and J ends lost 7 bases and 5 bases respectively, with 14 bases between them. Germline CDR1 is MNHEY and CDR2 is SMNVEV (reference sequence). This CDR3 reads CASKGQGWETQYF. CDR3 nucleotides: TGTGCCAGCAAGGGCCAGGGGTGGGAGACCCAGTACTTC.

The chain joins TRBV11-2 to TRBJ2-7, with D uncertain. Germline CDR1 SGHAT, CDR2 FQNNGV. The CDR3 covers 14 residues. V was cut by 5 bases and J by 6 bases, with 17 bases left in between. CDR3 DNA sequence: TGTGCCAGCAGCCCACTAAGATGGAGTAGCGAGCAGTACTTC. Its translation: CASSPLRWSSEQYF.

The table lists this clone with a few counts. V usage is TRBV9 and J usage is TRBJ2-1; a possible D gene is TRBD1 (6 bases). This CDR3 contains 16 residues. V was clipped by 3 bases and J by 0 bases, with 13 bases between them. Looked up from germline, CDR1 is SGDLS and CDR2 is YYNGEE. The CDR3 here is CASSESGAVSYNEQFF. CDR3 coding DNA: TGTGCCAGCAGCGAGTCAGGGGCAGTCTCCTACAATGAGCAGTTCTTC.

There are a few counts of this clone. The chain combines TRBV6-5 with TRBJ1-5, with 8 positions matching TRBD1. The V segment lost 7 bases and the J segment 6 bases; nucleotides outside the gene matches: 8. This CDR3 has 14 residues. Germline V gene sequence: CDR1 MNHEY, CDR2 SVGAGI. The CDR3 sequence is CASMGRGQAQPQHF. In nucleotides, the CDR3 is TGTGCCAGCATGGGCAGGGGGCAGGCTCAGCCCCAGCATTTT.

The chain is built from TRBV30 and TRBJ1-2; a weak D match, TRBD1 (5 bases). The CDR3 is 12 amino acids. Germline V gene data show CDR1 as GTSNPN and CDR2 as SVGIG (reference sequence). V shed 5 bases and J shed 4 bases, with 11 bases lying between them. This chain's CDR3 is CAWGTGGYGYTF. DNA of the CDR3: TGTGCCTGGGGGACTGGGGGCTATGGCTACACCTTC.

The chain recombines TRBV6-5 with TRBJ2-1; TRBD2 might be the D (6 bases). From germline, CDR1 is MNHEY and CDR2 SVGAGI. V lost 4 bases and J 8 bases, leaving 18 bases between the germline ends. The CDR3 has 15 residues. CDR3 DNA: TGTGCCAGCAGTTCGACGGGAGTCCTTGGGGATGAGCAGTTCTTC. This gives the protein CASSSTGVLGDEQFF.

The table lists this clone with a few counts. The chain employs TRBV10-3 and TRBJ1-3, with 8 bases aligning to TRBD1. Trimming cost V 3 bases and J 4 bases; bases outside gene matches: 5. Germline CDR1 is ENHRY and CDR2 is SYGVKD. This CDR3 contains 15 residues. The CDR3 DNA is TGTGCCATCAGTGACGACAGGGGTCCAGGAAACACCATATATTTT. Translated: CAISDDRGPGNTIYF.

This sequence joins TRBV10-1 and TRBJ1-1, with a weak D call TRBD1 (6 bases). Germline V gives CDR1 WNHNN, CDR2 SYGVQD (reference sequence). The CDR3 consists of 19 residues. V shed 0 bases and J shed 10 bases, with 30 bases lying between them. The CDR3 is CASSESTRGDISWSGGAFF. CDR3 coding DNA: TGCGCCAGCAGTGAGTCGACTCGGGGGGACATATCTTGGTCTGGAGGAGCTTTCTTT.